Below, 25 T cell receptor beta chains from the same sample are listed, as sequenced in a study of T-cell memory formation after mild COVID-19. TCRdb itself ran the 5' RACE reads through MiXCR, one entry per CDR3 protein. The table shows about 110,000 distinct CDR3 sequences, with under 15% occurring only once. Sequencing was done on a sample of PBMCs or a T cell subset sorted from them (not recorded which). The receptors derive from a man between 18 and 35 years old who had mild COVID-19 (a few samples of this study predate the infection). Cell type and time point are not known.

A few counts support this clonotype. The rearrangement joins TRBV4-3 to TRBJ1-5; D may be TRBD1 (6 bases). From germline, CDR1 is LGHNA and CDR2 YSLEER. The germline V and J ends were trimmed by 1 base and 7 bases, with 14 bases remaining between them. This CDR3 is built from 15 residues. In DNA, the CDR3 is TGCGCCAGCAGCCAAGGGAGAGGGGGGAACCAGCCCCAGCATTTT. Its protein product is CASSQGRGGNQPQHF.

This clonotype was counted a few times. The chain joins TRBV10-2 to TRBJ2-3; 7 positions match TRBD2. This CDR3 has 16 amino acids. Germline V gene data show CDR1 as WSHSY and CDR2 as SAAADI. V lost 6 bases to trimming and J lost 3 bases; unmatched junction nucleotides: 12. CDR3 DNA: TGCGCCAGCAGCGAGCCGACTAGCCAATTTACAGATACGCAGTATTTT. The encoded protein is CASSEPTSQFTDTQYF.

The chain joins TRBV29-1 to TRBJ2-5; D might be TRBD1 or TRBD2, each matching 6 bases. This CDR3 has 12 amino acids. The V and J ends lost 7 bases and 4 bases respectively, with 13 bases between them. Germline-derived CDR1 and CDR2 are SQVTM and ANQGSEA. DNA of the CDR3: TGCAGCGCCGGCCCGGGGGCAGAGACCCAGTACTTC. Translating it yields CSAGPGAETQYF. Filled out from reference TRBV29-1 and TRBJ2-5, the complete variable domain reads SAVISQKPSRDICQRGTSLTIQCQVDSQVTMMFWYRQQPGQSLTLIATANQGSEATYESGFVIDKFPISRPNLTFSTLTVSNMSPEDSSIYLCSAGPGAETQYFGPGTRLLVL.

The J gene is TRBJ2-3, the V gene TRBV19, with D perhaps matching TRBD1 (6 bases). From germline, CDR1 is LNHDA and CDR2 SQIVND (reference sequence). The length of the CDR3 is 16 residues. The germline V and J ends were trimmed by 3 bases and 3 bases, with 16 bases remaining between them. This chain's CDR3 is CASSIPGVRVTDTQYF. In DNA, the CDR3 is TGTGCCAGTAGTATTCCAGGGGTCCGGGTGACAGATACGCAGTATTTT.

J is TRBJ2-2 and V is TRBV30; D gene uncertain. This CDR3 has 13 amino acids. Germline values: CDR1 GTSNPN, CDR2 SVGIG (reference sequence). Trimming stripped 7 bases from V and 4 bases from J, with 13 bases between. CDR3 loop: CASRGGITGELFF. CDR3 bases: TGTGCCTCGAGAGGTGGTATCACCGGGGAGCTGTTTTTT.

A few counts support this clonotype. The chain employs TRBV11-3 and TRBJ2-2, with no clear D. Germline CDR1 and CDR2: SGHNT and YENEEA. V was cut by 4 bases and J by 1 base, with 10 bases left in between. The CDR3 extends over 15 amino acids. The CDR3: CASSSASVNTGELFF. The CDR3 nucleotides read TGTGCCAGCAGCTCCGCAAGTGTGAACACCGGGGAGCTGTTTTTT.

This clonotype turned up a few times. V is TRBV29-1 and J is TRBJ2-7, with D hard to call. The CDR3 contains 12 residues. Germline loops: CDR1 SQVTM, CDR2 ANQGSEA. V shed 4 bases and J shed 2 bases, with 9 bases lying between them. The CDR3 DNA follows: TGCAGCGTTGCTGAGGCAGCCTACGAGCAGTACTTC. Protein sequence: CSVAEAAYEQYF.

V gene TRBV28 combines with J gene TRBJ2-3; perhaps TRBD1 as D (5 bases). The CDR3 contains 14 residues. Between the trimmed V and J ends, which lost 8 bases and 3 bases, there was a span of 15 bases. Germline V gene lookup returns CDR1 MDHEN and CDR2 SYDVKM. CDR3 sequence (DNA): TGTGCCAGCGGACATTCGGCTAGAACAGATACGCAGTATTTT. Its protein product is CASGHSARTDTQYF.

Note on this clonotype: Its ends do not fully match the called genes, so a read error is possible. The rearrangement links TRBV9 to TRBJ2-1, with D perhaps TRBD1 (5 bases). CDR3 length: 14 residues. CDR1 is SGDLS and CDR2 is YYNGEE in the germline V gene. The CDR3, as DNA: TGTGCCAGCAGCGTAATCGACAGCCCCAATGAGCAGTTATTC. Encoded protein: CASSVIDSPNEQLF.

Ten or more counts support this clonotype. The rearrangement uses TRBV7-3 and TRBJ2-5, with TRBD1 identical over 8 bases. Trimming removed 5 bases from V and 1 base from J; junction bases left unmatched: 6. From germline, CDR1 is SGHTA and CDR2 FQGTGA. There are 15 residues in the CDR3. The CDR3 region is CASSRTGSGQETQYF. CDR3 bases: TGTGCCAGCAGCCGGACAGGGAGCGGCCAAGAGACCCAGTACTTC. Drawing the rest from reference TRBV7-3 and TRBJ2-5, the complete variable domain is GAGVSQTPSNKVTEKGKYVELRCDPISGHTALYWYRQSLGQGPEFLIYFQGTGAADDSGLPNDRFFAVRPEGSVSTLKIQRTERGDSAVYLCASSRTGSGQETQYFGPGTRLLVL.

This chain uses TRBV5-6 with TRBJ2-1, with 10 bases fitting TRBD1. The germline V gene has CDR1 SGHDT and CDR2 YYEEEE. This CDR3 spans 15 amino acids. The V and J ends lost 6 bases and 7 bases, in that order; junction bases with no gene match: 10. This CDR3 is CASKSRDRGRNEQFF. The DNA of the CDR3 is TGTGCCAGCAAATCCCGGGACAGGGGTCGGAATGAGCAGTTCTTC.

J is TRBJ1-6 and V is TRBV7-9; tentatively, D is TRBD1 (5 bases). The CDR3 spans 14 residues. With 5 bases removed from V and 10 bases from J, the gap between germline ends came to 15 bases. CDR1 is SEHNR and CDR2 is FQNEAQ in the germline V gene (reference sequence). The CDR3 bases are TGTGCCAGCAGCATGGGGGGGTTTGACTCACCCCTCCACTTT. Encoded protein: CASSMGGFDSPLHF.

The V and J genes are TRBV4-1 and TRBJ1-5, with TRBD1 identical over 10 bases. J gave up 5 bases and V 3 bases, and 4 bases lay outside the gene matches. This CDR3 region has 15 residues. The germline V gene has CDR1 MGHRA and CDR2 YSYEKL. The CDR3 loop reads CASSQDDRGHQPQHF. CDR3 coding DNA: TGCGCCAGCAGCCAGGATGACAGGGGGCATCAGCCCCAGCATTTT.

In regard to this clonotype: The CDR3 carries no conserved terminal phenylalanine or tryptophan, so it likely arises from a read error. The chain links TRBV7-9 to TRBJ2-7, with TRBD2 matching over 7 bases. This CDR3 comprises 16 residues. Trimming removed 5 bases from V and 4 bases from J; junction bases left unmatched: 14. The germline V gene encodes CDR1 SEHNR and CDR2 FQNEAQ (reference sequence). The CDR3 DNA reads TGTGCCAGCAGCCCCCGTGGGGGGGGTGGTTGGTACGAGCAGTACTTA. Translated: CASSPRGGGGWYEQYL.

The table lists this clonotype with a few counts. J is TRBJ2-3 and V is TRBV14; no clear D. The V gene's germline CDR1 is SGHDN and CDR2 FVKESK. The CDR3 has 16 amino acids. The V end lost 1 base, the J end lost 0 bases, and 11 bases lay between the germline ends. The CDR3 DNA reads as TGTGCCAGCAGCCAAGGGCCAGGCTATAGCACAGATACGCAGTATTTT. It codes for CASSQGPGYSTDTQYF.

This clonotype was picked up a small number of times. The chain links TRBV6-6 to TRBJ2-5; 12 bases align to TRBD2. CDR1 is MNHNY, CDR2 SVGAGI, per germline (reference sequence). The CDR3 has 16 residues. J gave up 1 base and V 6 bases, and 6 bases lay outside the gene matches. CDR3 in DNA: TGTGCCAGCAGGCCCACTAGCGGGGGGCTCCAAGAGACCCAGTACTTC. Encoded protein: CASRPTSGGLQETQYF.

The rearrangement uses TRBV9 and TRBJ1-2; possibly TRBD1 for D (5 bases). The germline V and J ends were trimmed by 4 bases and 8 bases, with 21 bases remaining between them. CDR3 length: 15 residues. CDR1 and CDR2 from the germline V gene are SGDLS and YYNGEE. The CDR3 DNA is TGTGCCAGCAGCACAACCGAGGGGAGGACCCGGGGCTACACCTTC. It is translated as CASSTTEGRTRGYTF.

The V gene is TRBV12-3 or TRBV12-4, the J gene TRBJ1-2; D unclear. V was cut by 5 bases and J by 5 bases, with 9 bases left in between. The CDR3 loop spans 12 amino acids. The CDR3 reads CASSPRTYGYTF. In DNA form, the CDR3 reads TGTGCCAGCAGTCCCCGGACGTATGGCTACACCTTC.

The chain combines TRBV10-3 with TRBJ1-2; possibly TRBD1 for D (5 bases). Trimming removed 10 bases at V and 8 bases at J, with 17 bases between. The germline CDR1 and CDR2 sequences are ENHRY and SYGVKD. The CDR3 extends over 12 amino acids. CDR3 nucleotide sequence: TGTGCCACCCGCGGAGGGGAAGAAGGCTACACCTTC. It encodes CATRGGEEGYTF.

V is TRBV29-1 and J is TRBJ2-3; TRBD1 aligns across 9 bases. CDR1 and CDR2 from the germline V gene are SQVTM and ANQGSEA. This CDR3 comprises 11 residues. V was clipped by 7 bases and J by 7 bases; unmatched bases: 3. The CDR3 loop is CSATGGHTQYF. CDR3 coding DNA: TGCAGCGCCACAGGGGGCCATACGCAGTATTTT.

The chain carries TRBV11-3 and TRBJ2-5; TRBD1 is a possible D gene (7 bases). CDR1 and CDR2 from the germline V gene are SGHNT and YENEEA. The CDR3 consists of 13 residues. V lost 5 bases to trimming and J lost 7 bases, with 14 bases between them. CDR3 region: CASSRGTVWTQYF. Written as DNA, the CDR3 is TGTGCCAGCAGCCGGGGGACAGTCTGGACCCAGTACTTC. The full variable domain, in which reference TRBV11-3 and TRBJ2-5 provide the parts outside the CDR3, is EAGVVQSPRYKIIEKKQPVAFWCNPISGHNTLYWYLQNLGQGPELLIRYENEEAVDDSQLPKDRFSAERLKGVDSTLKIQPAELGDSAVYLCASSRGTVWTQYFGPGTRLLVL.

V is TRBV5-1 and J is TRBJ2-7; TRBD2 aligns across 7 bases. CDR1 is SGHRS and CDR2 is YFSETQ in the germline V gene. The V and J ends lost 5 bases and 10 bases, in that order; junction bases with no gene match: 12. CDR3 length equals 13 residues. The CDR3 reads CASSSSGSGEQYF. The CDR3 DNA follows: TGCGCCAGCAGTTCTAGCGGCTCGGGGGAACAGTACTTC.

The J gene is TRBJ1-2, the V gene TRBV5-1; maybe TRBD1 (5 bases). The CDR3 contains 15 residues. Deletions cut 0 bases from V and 4 bases from J, with 13 bases between. Germline CDR1 and CDR2: SGHRS and YFSETQ. CDR3 nucleotide sequence: TGCGCCAGCAGCTTGGATACGGGACCGATCTATGGCTACACCTTC. Translation: CASSLDTGPIYGYTF.

The chain joins TRBV3-1 to TRBJ2-5; D tentatively fits TRBD1 or TRBD2 (6 bases each). Per germline, CDR1 LGHDT and CDR2 YNNKEL (reference sequence). This CDR3 is built from 13 residues. The V end lost 4 bases, the J end lost 5 bases, and 11 bases lay between the germline ends. CDR3 nucleotides: TGTGCCAGCAGCCGCAGGGGACTGGAGACCCAGTACTTC. Translating it yields CASSRRGLETQYF.

This clonotype has more than one count but fewer than ten. This chain connects TRBV5-5 to TRBJ1-2; no firm D call. There are 15 residues in the CDR3. The V end was cut by 1 base, the J end by 2 bases, with 12 bases between. CDR1 SGHKS and CDR2 YYEKEE come from the germline V gene (reference sequence). CDR3 sequence reads: CASSLRSGNNYGYTF. CDR3 DNA sequence: TGTGCCAGCAGCTTGCGAAGCGGGAACAACTATGGCTACACCTTC.